Listed here are 26 T cell receptor beta chains from one sample, sequenced in a study of T-cell reconstitution after alpha-beta-depleted transplantation in children. This sample's TCRbeta library carried unique molecular identifier barcodes. TCRdb used MiXCR to reprocess the PCR reads, holding one entry per CDR3 protein. This sample has 120,000 or so distinct CDR3 sequences, with 10% found just once. The sample here was PBMCs from the stem cell graft donor, taken from the stem cell graft. Receptors were obtained from a human donor who donated a stem cell graft to a child with acute lymphoblastic leukemia.

This clonotype came up many times. The V call is TRBV5-8, the J call TRBJ1-5; D might be TRBD1 (5 bases). This CDR3 is built from 16 residues. Between the trimmed V and J ends, which lost 4 bases and 4 bases, there was a span of 18 bases. Germline lookup yields CDR1 SGHTS and CDR2 YDEGEE. CDR3 sequence: CASSGFPGRANQPQHF. The CDR3 DNA sequence: TGTGCCAGCAGCGGTTTTCCGGGACGGGCTAATCAGCCCCAGCATTTT.

For this clonotype: A read error may explain this, as a much larger clone is one base away. V and J are TRBV7-2 and TRBJ1-2; D perhaps matches TRBD1 (6 bases). The CDR3 is 15 amino acids. Looked up from germline, CDR1 is SGHTA and CDR2 is FQGNSA. CDR3 nucleotide sequence: TGTGCCAGCAGCTTAGGGGGAACAGGGAATTGGGGCTACAACTTC. Translating it yields CASSLGGTGNWGYNF. The full variable domain, its missing parts supplied by reference TRBV7-2 and TRBJ1-2, is GAGVSQSPSNKVTEKGKDVELRCDPISGHTALYWYRQSLGQGLEFLIYFQGNSAPDKSGLPSDRFSAERTGGSVSTLTIQRTQQEDSAVYLCASSLGGTGNWGYNFGSGTRLTVV.

This clonotype appeared many times. The V call is TRBV28, the J call TRBJ1-2; maybe TRBD1 (6 bases). Between the trimmed V and J ends, which lost 2 bases and 5 bases, there was a span of 9 bases. The CDR3 runs 13 residues. Germline CDR1 and CDR2: MDHEN and SYDVKM. Written as DNA, the CDR3 is TGTGCCAGCAGTTTACGGACAGCGTATGGCTACACCTTC. This sequence encodes CASSLRTAYGYTF.

The chain joins TRBV28 to TRBJ1-5; the match to TRBD1 covers 8 bases. Germline-derived CDR1 and CDR2 are MDHEN and SYDVKM. This CDR3 comprises 15 residues. Trimming cost V 6 bases and J 5 bases; bases outside gene matches: 9. CDR3 bases: TGTGCCAGCAGCCTCCCCGCAGGGGGCTATCAGCCCCAGCATTTT. Translating it yields CASSLPAGGYQPQHF.

This clonotype was counted ten times or more. The chain couples TRBV30 to TRBJ2-3, with 9 bases fitting TRBD1. This CDR3 contains 14 residues. Germline V CDR1 and CDR2: GTSNPN, SVGIG (reference sequence). The trim removed 5 bases at V and 5 bases at J, leaving 8 bases unmatched. CDR3 DNA sequence: TGTGCCTGGGGCGGGACAGGGACATTAGATACGCAGTATTTT. Protein: CAWGGTGTLDTQYF.

There are many counts of this clonotype. This chain links TRBV6-2 or TRBV6-3 with TRBJ1-5; 9 bases align to TRBD1. V was pared by 0 bases and J by 0 bases, with 3 bases of the junction left unmatched. Germline CDR1 and CDR2: MNHEY and SVGEGT. The CDR3 length is 17 residues. The CDR3 loop reads CASSYSRTGVSNQPQHF. The DNA of the CDR3 is TGTGCCAGCAGTTACTCCAGGACAGGGGTTAGCAATCAGCCCCAGCATTTT.

Many counts were recorded for this clonotype. This sequence joins TRBV5-1 and TRBJ1-4, with D possibly being TRBD1 (5 bases). The CDR3 loop spans 14 amino acids. The germline CDR1 and CDR2 sequences are SGHRS and YFSETQ. The V and J ends lost 4 bases and 0 bases respectively, with 7 bases between them. CDR3 region: CASSQGSTNEKLFF. CDR3 bases: TGCGCCAGCAGCCAGGGATCAACTAATGAAAAACTGTTTTTT.

As concerns this clonotype: A much larger clone lies a single base off, so this may be a read error. The chain has TRBV7-2 and TRBJ2-2; D perhaps matches TRBD1 (6 bases). With 5 bases removed from V and 4 bases from J, the gap between germline ends came to 14 bases. Germline V gives CDR1 SGHTA, CDR2 FQGNSA. The CDR3 covers 15 residues. The DNA for the CDR3 is TGTGCCAGCAGCACCGGGACACTTGGCACCGGGGAGCTGTTTTTT. Translation gives CASSTGTLGTGELFF.

At least ten counts were recorded for this clonotype. The chain employs TRBV5-1 and TRBJ2-5, with 8 bases matching TRBD1. CDR3 length: 17 amino acids. V shed 0 bases, J shed 4 bases, and the junction held 11 bases outside the gene matches. Germline V gene lookup returns CDR1 SGHRS and CDR2 YFSETQ. CDR3 bases: TGCGCCAGCAGCTTGGTTTTTTCTCAAACAGGGGGAGAGACCCAGTACTTC. It yields the protein CASSLVFSQTGGETQYF.

This clonotype was recorded at least ten times. The chain uses TRBV11-2 and TRBJ1-4, with 9 positions matching TRBD1. The CDR3 consists of 15 residues. The V gene's germline CDR1 is SGHAT and CDR2 FQNNGV. V gave up 3 bases and J gave up 5 bases; unmatched junction bases: 4. The CDR3 here is CASSFGTGINEKLFF. CDR3 coding DNA: TGTGCCAGCAGCTTCGGGACAGGGATAAATGAAAAACTGTTTTTT.

There are many counts of this clonotype. The gene calls are TRBV5-1 and TRBJ2-1; possible D gene TRBD1, 6 bases. The germline V gene encodes CDR1 SGHRS and CDR2 YFSETQ. The CDR3 runs 16 residues. The germline V and J ends were trimmed by 5 bases and 0 bases, with 15 bases remaining between them. DNA for the CDR3: TGCGCCAGCAGTCAGGACAGTTTGAGCTCCTACAATGAGCAGTTCTTC. It encodes CASSQDSLSSYNEQFF.

This clonotype has at least ten counts. The rearrangement uses TRBV20-1 and TRBJ2-1, with D perhaps TRBD1 or TRBD2 (5 bases each). Trimming cost V 4 bases and J 8 bases, with 15 bases left between them. The CDR3 has 13 amino acids. The germline V gene has CDR1 DFQATT and CDR2 SNEGSKA (reference sequence). The CDR3 here is CSANRGRRDEQFF. DNA for the CDR3: TGCAGTGCTAACCGGGGCCGAAGGGATGAGCAGTTCTTC.

There are many counts of this clonotype. The chain couples TRBV24-1 to TRBJ2-1; a possible D gene is TRBD2 (5 bases). CDR1 is KGHDR, CDR2 SFDVKD, per germline. This CDR3 is 14 amino acids long. The V and J ends lost 5 bases and 0 bases respectively, with 7 bases between them. The CDR3 is CATSGGSSYNEQFF. CDR3 sequence (DNA): TGTGCCACCAGTGGTGGGAGCTCCTACAATGAGCAGTTCTTC.

At least ten counts were recorded for this clonotype. This sequence joins TRBV2 and TRBJ2-2; D gene unclear. The germline V and J ends were trimmed by 7 bases and 1 base, with 13 bases remaining between them. CDR1 and CDR2 from the germline V gene are SNHLY and FYNNEI. The CDR3 has 15 amino acids. CDR3 amino acids: CASTVVSGNTGELFF. The DNA for the CDR3 is TGTGCCAGCACAGTCGTCTCAGGGAACACCGGGGAGCTGTTTTTT. Variable domain in full (rest from reference TRBV2 and TRBJ2-2): EPEVTQTPSHQVTQMGQEVILRCVPISNHLYFYWYRQILGQKVEFLVSFYNNEISEKSEIFDDQFSVERPDGSNFTLKIRSTKLEDSAMYFCASTVVSGNTGELFFGEGSRLTVL.

This clonotype was recorded at least ten times. V usage is TRBV5-1 and J usage is TRBJ2-7; TRBD2 matches at 10 bases. Per the germline V gene, CDR1 is SGHRS and CDR2 is YFSETQ. J lost 5 bases, V lost 1 base, and 9 bases had no gene match. The CDR3 runs to 16 residues. The DNA for the CDR3 is TGCGCCAGCAGCTTGCACTCTAGCGGGAGCAGGAACGAGCAGTACTTC. This sequence encodes CASSLHSSGSRNEQYF.

This clonotype has a count of ten or more. The chain carries TRBV29-1 and TRBJ2-7; 9 nucleotides match TRBD1. V lost 6 bases, J lost 6 bases, and 6 bases stayed unmatched. Germline V gene sequence: CDR1 SQVTM, CDR2 ANQGSEA. This CDR3 contains 12 residues. CDR3 nucleotides: TGCAGCGTGGCTCCGGGACAGGGCGAGCAGTACTTC. Amino acids: CSVAPGQGEQYF.

This clonotype was detected many times. The CDR3, as DNA: TGCAGTGCTAGAGATCTCCGGGGGGCATGGGGGACAGATACGCAGTATTTT. Residues: CSARDLRGAWGTDTQYF. The chain joins TRBV20-1 to TRBJ2-3, with a possible D match to TRBD2 (7 bases). This CDR3 is 17 amino acids long. V was pared by 0 bases and J by 3 bases, with 19 bases between. From germline, CDR1 is DFQATT and CDR2 SNEGSKA (reference sequence).

This clonotype was observed at least ten times. V gene TRBV20-1 combines with J gene TRBJ1-2, with a tentative D call TRBD1 (5 bases). V was clipped by 6 bases and J by 4 bases, with 12 bases between them. The CDR3 loop spans 12 amino acids. Germline V gene data show CDR1 as DFQATT and CDR2 as SNEGSKA (reference sequence). The CDR3 loop reads CSAKNGGYGYTF. As DNA, the CDR3 is TGCAGTGCGAAAAACGGGGGCTATGGCTACACCTTC.

This clonotype was picked up many times. V usage is TRBV5-1 and J usage is TRBJ2-7; weak D call: TRBD2 (6 bases). The CDR3 runs to 14 residues. V dropped 5 bases and J dropped 0 bases, with 12 bases sitting between them. CDR1 is SGHRS and CDR2 is YFSETQ in the germline V gene. DNA for the CDR3: TGCGCCAGCAGGATTGCGGGGAGCTCCTACGAGCAGTACTTC. Its translation: CASRIAGSSYEQYF.

This clonotype was detected ten times or more. This chain links TRBV19 with TRBJ1-5; the D is unclear. The CDR3 has 13 residues. Between the trimmed V and J ends, which lost 4 bases and 6 bases, there was a span of 10 bases. The germline gives CDR1 LNHDA, CDR2 SQIVND (reference sequence). The CDR3 nucleotides are TGTGCCAGTAGTAAGGACTGGGCTCAGCCCCAGCATTTT. It yields the protein CASSKDWAQPQHF.

This clonotype was seen ten or more times. V is TRBV10-2 and J is TRBJ2-1; the D is unclear. CDR1 WSHSY and CDR2 SAAADI come from the germline V gene. Trimming took off 8 bases at V and 2 bases at J, with 16 bases between the two ends. The length of the CDR3 is 15 residues. Here the CDR3 DNA reads TGCGCCAGCTTAGAACCGCGGAGACCCTACAATGAGCAGTTCTTC. Amino acids: CASLEPRRPYNEQFF.

This clonotype was recorded at least ten times. The chain joins TRBV18 to TRBJ2-7, with TRBD1 matching over 9 bases. From germline, CDR1 is KGHSH and CDR2 LQKENI. There are 14 residues in the CDR3. V shed 8 bases and J 2 bases; nucleotides not matched to a gene: 7. The CDR3 protein is CASSPGTGPYEQYF. CDR3 nucleotides: TGTGCCAGCAGCCCCGGGACAGGGCCCTACGAGCAGTACTTC.

At least ten counts were recorded for this clonotype. The chain couples TRBV7-8 to TRBJ2-1; TRBD1 might be the D (5 bases). The CDR3 is made up of 13 amino acids. Germline CDR1 SGHVS, CDR2 FQNEAQ. Deletions cut 1 base from V and 8 bases from J, with 9 bases between. The DNA of the CDR3 is TGTGCCAGCAGCTTAGAGGGGTGGGATGAGCAGTTCTTC. It translates to CASSLEGWDEQFF.

Concerning this clonotype: A much larger clonotype is one base distant, so this may be a read error. The chain has TRBV29-1 and TRBJ2-3; the match to TRBD2 covers 7 bases. There are 15 residues in the CDR3. CDR1 and CDR2 (germline): SQVTM, ANQGSEA. This CDR3 reads CGVLQTSVDTDTQYF. For the CDR3, the DNA is TGCGGCGTTCTCCAAACTAGCGTAGACACAGATACGCAGTATTTT.

Many counts were recorded for this clonotype. The V and J genes are TRBV5-1 and TRBJ2-1; the match to TRBD1 covers 8 bases. The length of the CDR3 is 14 residues. Unmatched junction bases numbered 5, after V lost 6 bases and J lost 3 bases. Per germline, CDR1 SGHRS and CDR2 YFSETQ. The CDR3 is CASTGQENYNEQFF. The CDR3 nucleotides read TGCGCCAGCACGGGACAGGAGAACTACAATGAGCAGTTCTTC.

This clonotype was observed at least ten times. V and J are TRBV7-2 and TRBJ2-3; 9 bases agree with TRBD1. The J segment lost 4 bases and the V segment lost 5 bases, leaving 7 bases of the junction unmatched. CDR1 and CDR2 (germline): SGHTA, FQGNSA. This CDR3 has 15 amino acids. This chain's CDR3 is CASSADRGRSDTQYF. The CDR3 DNA is TGTGCCAGCAGCGCGGACAGGGGTCGGTCAGATACGCAGTATTTT.